Below are 17 T cell receptor beta chains sequenced from a single sample in a study of CD8 T cells in Susac syndrome. Reverse transcription of about 0.5 to 1 ug RNA was carried out with random hexamers. Via MiXCR, TCRdb re-called the immunoSEQ multiplex PCR reads, giving one row per CDR3 protein. The sample consists of some 180,000 distinct CDR3 sequences, 80% to 95% of them appearing once. Sequences were obtained from CD4+ T cells from PBMCs. The source is a human donor in good health.

The gene calls are TRBV7-2 and TRBJ1-5, with 8 nucleotides matching TRBD1. CDR1 SGHTA and CDR2 FQGNSA come from the germline V gene. This CDR3 is 17 amino acids long. Trimming cost V 2 bases and J 7 bases; bases outside gene matches: 13. CDR3: CASSLLAGGVSRQPQHF. In nucleotides, the CDR3 is TGTGCCAGCAGCTTATTGGCAGGGGGCGTTTCAAGACAGCCCCAGCATTTT.

The chain combines TRBV10-3 with TRBJ2-2; tentatively, D is TRBD1 (6 bases). CDR1 and CDR2 (germline): ENHRY, SYGVKD. The V and J ends lost 6 bases and 4 bases respectively, with 15 bases between them. This CDR3 is 15 amino acids long. The chain's CDR3 is CAISSNTGSTGELFF. DNA of the CDR3: TGTGCCATCAGCTCCAATACAGGGAGCACCGGGGAGCTGTTTTTT.

The chain employs TRBV12-3 or TRBV12-4 and TRBJ1-1; D gene ambiguous. The length of the CDR3 is 11 residues. V was trimmed by 3 bases and J by 5 bases, leaving 4 bases between them. The CDR3 DNA follows: TGTGCCAGCAGTTTGTTTACTGAAGCTTTCTTT. This encodes CASSLFTEAFF.

The chain is built from TRBV12-3 or TRBV12-4 and TRBJ1-1; 9 positions agree with TRBD1. The CDR3 extends over 13 amino acids. The junction had 6 bases not matched to a gene; V was cut back by 6 bases and J by 7 bases. In DNA, the CDR3 is TGTGCCAGCAGGGTACAGGGGGCGATTGAAGCTTTCTTT. Residues: CASRVQGAIEAFF.

The CDR3 loop reads CAISESSGNQPQHF. The DNA for the CDR3 is TGTGCCATCAGTGAGTCGAGTGGAAATCAGCCCCAGCATTTT. V and J are TRBV10-3 and TRBJ1-5; D gene ambiguous. The germline V gene encodes CDR1 ENHRY and CDR2 SYGVKD. The V gene lost 0 bases and the J gene lost 4 bases, with 7 bases spanning the gap. This CDR3 region has 14 residues.

V and J are TRBV3-1 and TRBJ1-5; no reliable D call. The V and J ends lost 1 base and 7 bases respectively, with 11 bases between them. Germline assignment: CDR1 LGHDT and CDR2 YNNKEL (reference sequence). CDR3 length: 14 amino acids. This chain's CDR3 is CASSQARVGQPQHF. CDR3 coding DNA: TGTGCCAGCAGCCAAGCGAGGGTTGGGCAGCCCCAGCATTTT.

The V gene is TRBV9, the J gene TRBJ2-2; 12 bases align to TRBD2. This CDR3 has 15 amino acids. Trimming took 4 bases from V and 7 from J; bases not matched to a gene: 5. In germline, CDR1 is SGDLS, CDR2 YYNGEE. The CDR3 nucleotides are TGTGCCAGCAGCCCTAGCGGGGGGGGAATCGGGGAGCTGTTTTTT. This codes for CASSPSGGGIGELFF. The full variable domain, in which reference TRBV9 and TRBJ2-2 provide the parts outside the CDR3, is DSGVTQTPKHLITATGQRVTLRCSPRSGDLSVYWYQQSLDQGLQFLIQYYNGEERAKGNILERFSAQQFPDLHSELNLSSLELGDSALYFCASSPSGGGIGELFFGEGSRLTVL.

Of note for this clonotype: A read error is likely, as this CDR3 ends without the conserved phenylalanine or tryptophan. The chain recombines TRBV3-1 with TRBJ1-5; D gene ambiguous. V was cut by 3 bases and J by 7 bases, with 7 bases left in between. Germline-derived CDR1 and CDR2 are LGHDT and YNNKEL (reference sequence). CDR3 length: 12 residues. As DNA, the CDR3 is TGTGCCAGCAGCCAGGGTGCACAGCCCCAGCATCTT. Amino acids: CASSQGAQPQHL.

V gene TRBV6-2 or TRBV6-3 combines with J gene TRBJ2-5; 12 positions match TRBD2. The germline CDR1 and CDR2 sequences are MNHEY and SVGEGT. Unmatched junction bases numbered 8, after V lost 6 bases and J lost 0 bases. This CDR3 spans 17 amino acids. Here the CDR3 reads CASRRLAGVMYQETQYF. CDR3 sequence (DNA): TGTGCCAGCAGACGACTAGCGGGGGTTATGTACCAAGAGACCCAGTACTTC.

The V gene is TRBV19, the J gene TRBJ2-7, with 7 bases lining up with TRBD1. Germline lookup yields CDR1 LNHDA and CDR2 SQIVND (reference sequence). Trimming removed 6 bases from V and 5 bases from J; junction bases left unmatched: 7. This CDR3 contains 13 residues. CDR3 bases: TGTGCCAGTAGCACGACAGGGTTCCACGAGCAGTACTTC. The encoded protein is CASSTTGFHEQYF.

The chain joins TRBV14 to TRBJ1-4, with 7 bases that match TRBD1. The CDR3 spans 14 residues. The junction had 5 bases not matched to a gene; V was cut back by 4 bases and J by 6 bases. Germline values: CDR1 SGHDN, CDR2 FVKESK. CDR3 protein: CASSPRQGHEKLFF. In DNA, the CDR3 is TGTGCCAGCAGCCCCCGACAGGGCCATGAAAAACTGTTTTTT.

The chain uses TRBV12-3 or TRBV12-4 and TRBJ1-6; no clear D gene. Trimming pared 1 base from V and 5 bases from J, leaving 6 bases between. This CDR3 is built from 14 residues. CDR3 loop: CASSLGRNNSPLHF. The CDR3 nucleotides are TGTGCCAGCAGTTTAGGCCGGAATAATTCACCCCTCCACTTT.

This sequence joins TRBV18 and TRBJ2-6, with D possibly being TRBD1 or TRBD2 (5 bases each). This CDR3 contains 15 residues. V gave up 4 bases and J gave up 1 base, with 8 bases separating them. The germline gives CDR1 KGHSH, CDR2 LQKENI. The CDR3 spells CASSRGISGANVLTF. For the CDR3, the DNA is TGTGCCAGCTCACGGGGGATTTCTGGGGCCAACGTCCTGACTTTC.

The chain combines TRBV4-3 with TRBJ2-1, with D possibly TRBD2 on 6 matching bases. Germline V gene sequence: CDR1 LGHNA, CDR2 YSLEER. The CDR3 loop spans 16 amino acids. V was shortened by 2 bases and J by 1 base, with 12 bases between the two germline ends. The CDR3 bases are TGCGCCAGCAGCCAAACTGGGCGGGGTTCCTACAATGAGCAGTTCTTC. Translation: CASSQTGRGSYNEQFF.

J is TRBJ2-7 and V is TRBV3-1; TRBD2 matches 12 bases. Germline trimming cut 1 base from V and 8 bases from J; bases unmatched to any gene: 3. CDR1 is LGHDT, CDR2 YNNKEL, per germline (reference sequence). The CDR3 contains 14 residues. The CDR3 protein is CASSQGTSGGKQYF. DNA of the CDR3: TGTGCCAGCAGCCAAGGAACTAGCGGGGGGAAGCAGTACTTC.

The rearrangement joins TRBV29-1 to TRBJ2-4; 8 bases fit TRBD1. Germline assignment: CDR1 SQVTM and CDR2 ANQGSEA. This CDR3 is 14 amino acids long. J was trimmed by 1 base and V by 7 bases; bases with no gene match: 6. The CDR3 sequence is CSASTGAAKNIQYF. CDR3 DNA sequence: TGCAGCGCCTCGACAGGGGCGGCCAAAAACATTCAGTACTTC.

The chain's CDR3 is CASSQDSSGVSDTQYF. DNA for the CDR3: TGTGCCAGCAGCCAGGATTCTAGCGGGGTCTCAGATACGCAGTATTTT. This rearrangement joins TRBV4-2 to TRBJ2-3; 9 bases are shared with TRBD2. From germline, CDR1 is LGHNA and CDR2 YNFKEQ. V was clipped by 3 bases and J by 4 bases; unmatched bases: 8. The CDR3 is 16 residues long.